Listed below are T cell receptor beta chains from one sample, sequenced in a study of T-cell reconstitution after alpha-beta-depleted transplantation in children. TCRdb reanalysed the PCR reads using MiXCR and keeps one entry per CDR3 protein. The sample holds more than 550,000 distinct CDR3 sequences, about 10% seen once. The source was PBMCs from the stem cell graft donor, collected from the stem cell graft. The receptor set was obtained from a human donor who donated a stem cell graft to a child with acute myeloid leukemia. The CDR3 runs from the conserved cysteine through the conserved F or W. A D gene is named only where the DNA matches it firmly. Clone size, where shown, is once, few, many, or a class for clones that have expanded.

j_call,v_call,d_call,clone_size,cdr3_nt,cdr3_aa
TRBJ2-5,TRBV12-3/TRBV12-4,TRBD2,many,TGTGCCAGCAGTATCCCTTGGCTAGCGGAAGAGACCCAGTACTTC,CASSIPWLAEETQYF
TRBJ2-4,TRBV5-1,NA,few,TGCGCCAGCTTAGACGGAAACATTCAGTACTTC,CASLDGNIQYF
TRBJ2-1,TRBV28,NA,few,TGTGCCAGCAGTCCTAGCATCTCCAATGAGCAGTTCTTC,CASSPSISNEQFF
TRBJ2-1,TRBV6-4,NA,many,TGTGCCAGCAGTCGAGCTAGCCAAGATGAGCAGTTCTTC,CASSRASQDEQFF
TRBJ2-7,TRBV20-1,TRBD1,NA,TGCAGTGCTAGGACAGGGGGCTACGAGCAGTACTTC,CSARTGGYEQYF
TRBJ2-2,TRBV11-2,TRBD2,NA,TGTGCCAGCAGCTTAGTAGTACTAGCGGTCTTGAACACCGGGGAGCTGTTTTTT,CASSLVVLAVLNTGELFF
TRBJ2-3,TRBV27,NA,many,TGTGCCAGCAGCCTATCGGACGGAGGGCCCGTCACAGATACGCAGTATTTT,CASSLSDGGPVTDTQYF
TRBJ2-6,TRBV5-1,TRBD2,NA,TGCGCCAGCAGCTTAGCGGGGAACTCTGGGGCCAACGTCCTGACTTTC,CASSLAGNSGANVLTF
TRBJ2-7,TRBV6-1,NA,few,TGTGCCAGCAGTGAAGCGCTACAGGGCTACGAGCAGTACTTC,CASSEALQGYEQYF
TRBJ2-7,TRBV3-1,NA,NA,TGTGCCAGCAGCCAAGAACGAAGGGCCGGAGAGCAGTACTTC,CASSQERRAGEQYF
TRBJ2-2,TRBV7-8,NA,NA,TGTGCCAGCAGCCCCGAGACAGTTTCCACCGGGGAGCTGTTTTTT,CASSPETVSTGELFF
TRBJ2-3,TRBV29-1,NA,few,TGCAGCGCTGGACTGCTTACGCGGACGCGCACAGATACGCAGTATTTT,CSAGLLTRTRTDTQYF
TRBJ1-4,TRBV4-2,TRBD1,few,TGTGCCAGCAGCCAAACGACAGGGACTAATGAAAAACTGTTTTTT,CASSQTTGTNEKLFF
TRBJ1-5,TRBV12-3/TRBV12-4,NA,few,TGTGCCAGCAGTTTGGGTTCGACAAATAATCAGCCCCAGCATTTT,CASSLGSTNNQPQHF
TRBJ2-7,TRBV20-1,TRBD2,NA,TGCAGTGCCACCATTAGTCGCGGGAGGCCCTACGAGCAGTACTTC,CSATISRGRPYEQYF
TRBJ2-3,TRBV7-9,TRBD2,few,TGTGCCAGCAGCTTACCCCCTAGCGGGAGATCAGCAGATACGCAGTATTTT,CASSLPPSGRSADTQYF
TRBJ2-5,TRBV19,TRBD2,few,TGTGCCAGTAGTAAGACTAGCGGGAGGCTCCAAGAGACCCAGTACTTC,CASSKTSGRLQETQYF
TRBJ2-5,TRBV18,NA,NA,TGTGCCAGCTCACCAGGGGACCCTGAGACCCAGTACTTC,CASSPGDPETQYF
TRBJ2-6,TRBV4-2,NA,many,TGTGCCAGCAGCCGAGACATCTCTGGGGCCAACGTCCTGACTTTC,CASSRDISGANVLTF
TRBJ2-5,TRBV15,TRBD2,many,TGTGCCACCAGCAGAGATCCCCTCCGCGGGAGAAGGCAAGAGACCCAGTACTTC,CATSRDPLRGRRQETQYF
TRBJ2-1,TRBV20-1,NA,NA,TGCAGTGCCCCCGCGCCAGTCCGGAACAATGAGCAGTTCTTC,CSAPAPVRNNEQFF